Below, 20 T cell receptor beta chains from the same sample are listed, as sequenced in a study of T cells in narcolepsy. Produced via immunoSEQ multiplex PCR; TCRdb's table is partial and in-frame only. The sample carries under 40,000 clones, around four fifths recorded once. Sequencing used memory (CD45RA-) CD4+ T cells from blood. These receptors all stem from a human donor in good health.

The J gene is TRBJ2-6, the V gene TRBV19; possibly TRBD2 for D (6 bases). This CDR3 is 14 amino acids long. Germline V gives CDR1 LNHDA, CDR2 SQIVND (reference sequence). V was trimmed by 9 bases and J by 2 bases, leaving 11 bases between them. The CDR3 DNA reads as TGTGCCAGCCTAAGGGAGGCTGGGGCCAACGTCCTGACTTTC. Translated: CASLREAGANVLTF.

The V gene is TRBV5-1, the J gene TRBJ1-3; a weak D match, TRBD1 (6 bases). CDR3 length equals 17 residues. The V gene lost 0 bases and the J gene lost 0 bases, with 13 bases spanning the gap. Germline V gene sequence: CDR1 SGHRS, CDR2 YFSETQ. The CDR3 loop is CASSLGQGTLSGNTIYF. DNA of the CDR3: TGCGCCAGCAGCTTGGGCCAGGGGACCCTCTCTGGAAACACCATATATTTT.

CDR3 in amino acids: CASRPSFRGRMYEQYF. Here the CDR3 DNA reads TGTGCCAGCAGGCCGAGCTTTCGGGGGAGGATGTACGAGCAGTACTTC. This chain connects TRBV28 to TRBJ2-7, with D possibly matching TRBD2 (6 bases). V was cut by 6 bases and J by 4 bases, with 22 bases left in between. CDR1 and CDR2 (germline): MDHEN, SYDVKM. This CDR3 comprises 16 residues. Looking up the rest from reference TRBV28 and TRBJ2-7 gives the full variable domain: DVKVTQSSRYLVKRTGEKVFLECVQDMDHENMFWYRQDPGLGLRLIYFSYDVKMKEKGDIPEGYSVSREKKERFSLILESASTNQTSMYLCASRPSFRGRMYEQYFGPGTRLTVT.

V gene TRBV7-2 combines with J gene TRBJ1-6, with D tentatively TRBD1 (5 bases). Germline values: CDR1 SGHTA, CDR2 FQGNSA. V dropped 0 bases and J dropped 7 bases, with 10 bases sitting between them. The CDR3 is made up of 15 amino acids. CDR3 coding DNA: TGTGCCAGCAGCTTAGCGAGGGGTGTGAATTCACCCCTCCACTTT. It encodes CASSLARGVNSPLHF.

In its sample, this clone was seen a few times. The chain is built from TRBV18 and TRBJ1-6; a weak D match, TRBD1 (5 bases). CDR1 and CDR2 (germline): KGHSH, LQKENI. Trimming took off 3 bases at V and 10 bases at J, with 19 bases between the two ends. The CDR3 has 16 amino acids. The CDR3 DNA is TGTGCCAGCTCACCCCCGGGACTCCCAGAGGGATCACCCCTCCACTTT. It translates to CASSPPGLPEGSPLHF.

The CDR3 sequence: CASSEERGLEAFF. CDR3 nucleotides: TGTGCCAGCAGTGAAGAGCGGGGCTTGGAAGCTTTCTTT. This chain joins TRBV2 and TRBJ1-1, with a weak D call TRBD1 (5 bases). The CDR3 extends over 13 amino acids. Germline V gene sequence: CDR1 SNHLY, CDR2 FYNNEI. V was trimmed by 1 base and J by 8 bases, leaving 11 bases between them.

The chain recombines TRBV9 with TRBJ2-6, with D hard to call. Germline V CDR1 and CDR2: SGDLS, YYNGEE. V dropped 1 base and J dropped 2 bases, with 4 bases sitting between them. The CDR3 has 14 amino acids. CDR3: CASSVKAGANVLTF. The CDR3 DNA follows: TGTGCCAGCAGCGTAAAAGCTGGGGCCAACGTCCTGACTTTC.

The chain combines TRBV5-1 with TRBJ2-7, with a tentative D call TRBD2 (5 bases). The V end lost 0 bases, the J end lost 2 bases, and 9 bases lay between the germline ends. The CDR3 has 14 amino acids. Germline CDR1 reads SGHRS; CDR2 reads YFSETQ. The DNA for the CDR3 is TGCGCCAGCAGCTTGGACGGACTCCCCTACGAGCAGTACTTC. Protein: CASSLDGLPYEQYF.

Remarks on this clone: The same CDR3 can be traced to other DNA sequences in this sample. The chain recombines TRBV15 with TRBJ1-2; TRBD1 agrees at 8 bases. Germline V gene lookup returns CDR1 LNHNV and CDR2 YYDKDF (reference sequence). CDR3 length equals 14 residues. The trim removed 1 base at V and 8 bases at J, leaving 6 bases unmatched. The CDR3 loop is CATSRGQGAGGYTF. The CDR3, as DNA: TGTGCCACCAGCAGAGGTCAGGGGGCAGGGGGCTACACCTTC.

This clone came up once. CDR3: CASKGQGMNTEAFF. CDR3 nucleotide sequence: TGTGCCAGCAAGGGACAGGGGATGAACACTGAAGCTTTCTTT. The chain is built from TRBV6-5 and TRBJ1-1; 10 nucleotides line up with TRBD1. The CDR3 has 14 amino acids. Losses at the gene ends were 7 bases for V and 0 bases for J; bases not matched to a gene: 2. Germline V gene lookup returns CDR1 MNHEY and CDR2 SVGAGI.

This chain connects TRBV2 to TRBJ2-2; no clear D gene. The length of the CDR3 is 15 residues. Per the germline V gene, CDR1 is SNHLY and CDR2 is FYNNEI. The ends were cut back, 6 bases at V and 4 bases at J, with 15 bases in the middle. The CDR3 region has the DNA TGTGCCAGCAGAATTGAGTCTATAATCACCGGGGAGCTGTTTTTT. Residues: CASRIESIITGELFF.

V usage is TRBV18 and J usage is TRBJ2-5; no clear D. The CDR3 is made up of 14 amino acids. Germline CDR1 reads KGHSH; CDR2 reads LQKENI. V shed 8 bases and J shed 2 bases, with 15 bases lying between them. The CDR3 DNA reads as TGTGCCAGCCGTATGGGGATAAGACAAGAGACCCAGTACTTC. It specifies CASRMGIRQETQYF. Based on the CDR3 plus reference TRBV18 and TRBJ2-5, the full variable domain is NAGVMQNPRHLVRRRGQEARLRCSPMKGHSHVYWYRQLPEEGLKFMVYLQKENIIDESGMPKERFSAEFPKEGPSILRIQQVVRGDSAAYFCASRMGIRQETQYFGPGTRLLVL.

This chain links TRBV19 with TRBJ2-6; D gene unclear. This CDR3 is built from 16 residues. Looked up from germline, CDR1 is LNHDA and CDR2 is SQIVND (reference sequence). V was trimmed by 3 bases and J by 0 bases, leaving 9 bases between them. The CDR3 protein is CASSIAGLSGANVLTF. The CDR3 DNA reads TGTGCCAGTAGTATCGCCGGGCTCTCTGGGGCCAACGTCCTGACTTTC.

The chain combines TRBV18 with TRBJ2-3; TRBD1 matches 9 bases. This CDR3 region has 15 residues. Germline loops: CDR1 KGHSH, CDR2 LQKENI. V trimming: 3 bases; J trimming: 3 bases; junction bases outside the gene matches: 4. The CDR3: CASSPGTGRTDTQYF. Here the CDR3 DNA reads TGTGCCAGCTCACCCGGGACAGGGAGGACAGATACGCAGTATTTT. Based on the CDR3 plus reference TRBV18 and TRBJ2-3, the full variable domain is NAGVMQNPRHLVRRRGQEARLRCSPMKGHSHVYWYRQLPEEGLKFMVYLQKENIIDESGMPKERFSAEFPKEGPSILRIQQVVRGDSAAYFCASSPGTGRTDTQYFGPGTRLTVL.

The J gene is TRBJ1-1, the V gene TRBV28; possible D gene TRBD1, 6 bases. The CDR3 is 14 amino acids. Germline CDR1 is MDHEN and CDR2 is SYDVKM. Trimming cost V 6 bases and J 2 bases, with 13 bases left between them. The CDR3 protein is CASRPPGGNTEAFF. The CDR3 DNA reads as TGTGCCAGCAGACCGCCCGGGGGCAACACTGAAGCTTTCTTT.

The rearrangement joins TRBV4-1 to TRBJ1-3; perhaps TRBD1 as D (6 bases). The CDR3 consists of 15 residues. Trimming pared 6 bases from V and 3 bases from J, leaving 15 bases between. Germline CDR1 is MGHRA and CDR2 is YSYEKL. The CDR3 sequence: CASRAPGAFGNTIYF. CDR3 DNA sequence: TGCGCCAGCAGGGCCCCGGGGGCATTTGGAAACACCATATATTTT.

The chain recombines TRBV19 with TRBJ2-4; no reliable D call. Germline-derived CDR1 and CDR2 are LNHDA and SQIVND (reference sequence). V was trimmed by 5 bases and J by 7 bases, leaving 12 bases between them. This CDR3 region has 13 residues. CDR3 in amino acids: CASSFDGRNIQYF. The CDR3 DNA follows: TGTGCCAGTAGTTTCGACGGTCGGAACATTCAGTACTTC.

The chain joins TRBV5-1 to TRBJ2-7, with 9 positions matching TRBD1. CDR3 length equals 15 residues. The V segment lost 0 bases and the J segment 2 bases; nucleotides outside the gene matches: 3. The germline CDR1 and CDR2 sequences are SGHRS and YFSETQ. CDR3 residues: CASSLGGQGPYEQYF. The CDR3 DNA reads as TGCGCCAGCAGCTTGGGGGGACAGGGCCCCTACGAGCAGTACTTC.

The chain is built from TRBV7-2 and TRBJ1-1; the D gene is possibly TRBD1 (6 bases). Between the trimmed V and J ends, which lost 5 bases and 5 bases, there was a span of 15 bases. The CDR3 loop spans 14 amino acids. Germline V gives CDR1 SGHTA, CDR2 FQGNSA. The CDR3 is CASSPTRGPTEAFF. The CDR3 bases are TGTGCCAGCAGCCCCACCCGGGGGCCGACTGAAGCTTTCTTT.

The genes are TRBV7-9 and TRBJ2-3, with a possible D match to TRBD2 (6 bases). Trimming took off 2 bases at V and 0 bases at J, with 12 bases between the two ends. This CDR3 has 16 amino acids. Germline CDR1 reads SEHNR; CDR2 reads FQNEAQ (reference sequence). The CDR3 spells CASSLLSGSSTDTQYF. CDR3 nucleotides: TGTGCCAGCAGCTTATTGAGCGGGTCGAGCACAGATACGCAGTATTTT.